Presented here are 2 T cell receptor beta chains from one specimen sequenced in a study of T cells after yellow fever vaccination. TCRdb fed the 5' RACE reads into MiXCR, producing one record per CDR3 protein. In the table there are 500,000 to 650,000 distinct CDR3 sequences, roughly an eighth of which are singletons. Sequenced here: PBMCs, sampled on the day of the yellow fever booster vaccination. These receptors all come from a man in his thirties or forties who received the YFV17D yellow fever vaccine.

This clonotype was recorded only once. The chain employs TRBV12-3 or TRBV12-4 and TRBJ2-2; D might be TRBD2 (6 bases). V was clipped by 3 bases and J by 1 base, with 9 bases between them. This CDR3 spans 15 amino acids. The CDR3 protein is CASSFGSGNTGELFF. For the CDR3, the DNA is TGTGCCAGCAGTTTCGGGAGCGGGAACACCGGGGAGCTGTTTTTT.

Ten or more counts support this clonotype. This chain connects TRBV14 to TRBJ2-7, with a weak D call TRBD1 (5 bases). This CDR3 comprises 11 residues. In germline, CDR1 is SGHDN, CDR2 FVKESK. Between the trimmed V and J ends, which lost 5 bases and 6 bases, there was a span of 8 bases. The CDR3 DNA follows: TGTGCCAGCAGCTGGGGCGGCGAGCAGTACTTC. This translates into CASSWGGEQYF.